This T cell receptor (beta chain) was observed in a study of graft-versus-host responses after intestinal transplantation. As for the study in general: Every one of the recipients received anti-thymocyte globulin induction and afterwards took tacrolimus and steroids for roughly three years.

The table came from immunoSEQ multiplex PCR; TCRdb's copy has only in-frame clones and leaves some out. The sample carries 35,000 to 55,000 clones, just under 95% recorded once. Comment on this clone: Its antigen is not known.

Study-level points and caveats: Graft-donor T cell macrochimerism in patients accompanied high graft-versus-host to host-versus-graft clonal ratios in allografts. Recipient bone marrow held GvH clones, some seen earlier in ileum or blood.

The V end was cut by 2 bases, the J end by 3 bases, with 2 bases between. Germline V CDR1 and CDR2: ENHRY, SYGVKD. This CDR3 is 11 amino acids long. This chain uses TRBV10-3 with TRBJ2-7; no definite D call. Sequenced here: PBMCs, sampled roughly 860 days after a first intestinal transplant, on the day of a second. The origin of this receptor is a human patient who received an intestinal transplant, so some T cells may come from the graft donor. In DNA form, the CDR3 reads TGTGCCATCAGTGAGCACTACGAGCAGTACTTC. Translating gives CAISEHYEQYF.